This is a list of T cell receptor beta chains from one sample in a study of cytotoxic CD8 clonotypes in ibrutinib-treated CLL. Sequencing was performed with immunoSEQ multiplex PCR; in TCRdb, only in-frame clones are kept and a portion is missing. The data show roughly 51,000 clones, approximately 51% seen once. Sample: PBMCs, taken after 12 months of ibrutinib treatment. Source of these receptors: a human donor with chronic lymphocytic leukemia. CDR3s include the opening cysteine and the closing phenylalanine or tryptophan. D genes are given only for firm matches. Size values are once, few and many counts, or a class for expanded clones, and some rows have none.

v_call	clone_size	j_call	d_call	cdr3_aa	cdr3_nt
TRBV4-1	NA	TRBJ2-2	TRBD1	CASSQTDRGGTGELFF	TGCGCCAGCAGCCAAACGGACAGGGGGGGCACCGGGGAGCTGTTTTTT
TRBV6-1	NA	TRBJ2-7	TRBD1	CASSWDRELYEQYF	TGTGCCAGCAGCTGGGACAGGGAACTCTACGAGCAGTACTTC
TRBV5-1	NA	TRBJ2-3	NA	CASSFPTLEVTDTQYF	TGCGCCAGCAGCTTTCCGACCCTGGAGGTCACAGATACGCAGTATTTT
TRBV5-1	NA	TRBJ1-1	TRBD1	CASSPGTGTEAFF	TGCGCCAGCAGCCCCGGGACAGGCACTGAAGCTTTCTTT
TRBV28	NA	TRBJ1-1	NA	CASSPNPGNRNTEAFF	TGTGCCAGCAGTCCAAATCCGGGAAACAGGAACACTGAAGCTTTCTTT
TRBV7-6	few	TRBJ2-5	TRBD2	CASSLGAREGAETQYF	TGTGCCAGCAGCTTAGGAGCCCGGGAGGGCGCAGAGACCCAGTACTTC
TRBV5-5	NA	TRBJ1-1	NA	CASSLRVSGIGTEAFF	TGTGCCAGCAGCTTAAGAGTGTCAGGTATCGGCACTGAAGCTTTCTTT
TRBV6-1	NA	TRBJ1-1	TRBD1	CASSEVDRGLTEAFF	TGTGCCAGCAGTGAAGTGGACAGGGGGCTCACTGAAGCTTTCTTT
TRBV11-3	NA	TRBJ2-2	TRBD2	CASSIGGADTGELFF	TGTGCCAGCAGCATCGGGGGGGCGGACACCGGGGAGCTGTTTTTT
TRBV28	NA	TRBJ1-5	NA	CASPTGNQPQHF	TGTGCCAGCCCCACAGGTAATCAGCCCCAGCATTTT
TRBV15	NA	TRBJ2-5	TRBD2	CATSRRTSGQVQETQYF	TGTGCCACCAGCAGAAGGACTAGCGGCCAGGTCCAAGAGACCCAGTACTTC
TRBV11-2	NA	TRBJ2-7	NA	CASSLSRGGEQYF	TGTGCCAGCAGCTTGAGCAGGGGTGGAGAGCAGTACTTC
TRBV5-1	few	TRBJ1-2	NA	CASSSLRTNYGYTF	TGCGCCAGCAGCTCCCTCAGAACCAACTATGGCTACACCTTC
TRBV7-2	NA	TRBJ2-1	NA	CASSLEGGIGRSSYNEQFF	TGTGCCAGCAGCTTAGAAGGGGGGATTGGGAGGAGCTCCTACAATGAGCAGTTCTTC
TRBV27	NA	TRBJ2-5	TRBD2	CASSGGRGRGQETQYF	TGTGCCAGCAGTGGAGGGAGGGGCCGGGGCCAAGAGACCCAGTACTTC
TRBV4-1	NA	TRBJ2-2	NA	CASSQDRLSAGELFF	TGCGCCAGCAGCCAAGACAGGCTATCAGCCGGGGAGCTGTTTTTT
TRBV5-1	few	TRBJ1-5	NA	CASSWEGGVGQPQHF	TGCGCCAGCAGCTGGGAGGGCGGCGTCGGTCAGCCCCAGCATTTT
TRBV19	few	TRBJ2-1	TRBD2	CASREGTRPYNEQFF	TGTGCCAGTAGAGAAGGGACTAGGCCCTACAATGAGCAGTTCTTC
TRBV7-6	few	TRBJ2-7	TRBD1	CASSPRQGYEQYF	TGTGCCAGCAGCCCGCGACAGGGCTACGAGCAGTACTTC
TRBV28	NA	TRBJ1-2	NA	CASSPRSTGYTF	TGTGCCAGCAGCCCTCGGTCGACTGGCTACACCTTC
TRBV5-1	NA	TRBJ2-5	TRBD1	CASSLVETGKETQYF	TGCGCCAGCAGCTTAGTCGAGACAGGGAAAGAGACCCAGTACTTC
TRBV6-1	NA	TRBJ1-1	TRBD1	CASSELGTAGEAFF	TGTGCCAGCAGTGAACTAGGGACAGCCGGTGAAGCTTTCTTT
TRBV2	NA	TRBJ1-1	NA	CASSSRMNTEAFF	TGTGCCAGCAGTTCCAGGATGAACACTGAAGCTTTCTTT
TRBV2	NA	TRBJ2-7	NA	CAGLLQGQGQSSYEQYF	TGTGCCGGCTTACTACAGGGCCAGGGCCAAAGCTCCTACGAGCAGTACTTC
TRBV4-1	NA	TRBJ2-7	TRBD2	CASSREAGGAREQYF	TGCGCCAGCAGCCGGGAAGCGGGGGGGGCTCGAGAGCAGTACTTC
TRBV7-8	NA	TRBJ2-7	TRBD1	CASSPPGQTLRKQYF	TGTGCCAGCAGCCCCCCGGGACAGACTCTACGAAAGCAGTACTTC
TRBV2	many	TRBJ2-2	TRBD2	CASTPSGTSGSTGELFF	TGTGCCAGCACCCCCTCCGGGACTAGCGGGTCCACCGGGGAGCTGTTTTTT
TRBV6-6	few	TRBJ1-1	NA	CASSRPGTEAFF	TGTGCCAGCAGCCGTCCGGGAACTGAAGCTTTCTTT
TRBV30	NA	TRBJ2-7	TRBD1	CAWSGDRGTYEQYF	TGTGCCTGGAGTGGGGACAGGGGCACCTACGAGCAGTACTTC
TRBV9	NA	TRBJ1-5	NA	CASSVGGNSNQPQHF	TGTGCCAGCAGCGTAGGGGGAAACAGCAATCAGCCCCAGCATTTT
TRBV27	NA	TRBJ1-1	TRBD1	CASSFQTGEGTEAFF	TGTGCCAGCAGTTTTCAGACAGGGGAGGGCACTGAAGCTTTCTTT
TRBV5-8	NA	TRBJ2-7	TRBD1	CASSLLGQGYEQYF	TGTGCCAGCAGCTTGTTGGGACAGGGCTACGAGCAGTACTTC
TRBV7-8	NA	TRBJ2-2	NA	CASSFEGLANTGELFF	TGTGCCAGCAGCTTCGAGGGCCTCGCGAACACCGGGGAGCTGTTTTTT
TRBV5-1	few	TRBJ1-2	NA	CASSFLENYGYTF	TGCGCCAGCAGCTTCCTGGAGAACTATGGCTACACCTTC
TRBV11-3	NA	TRBJ2-1	TRBD2	CASSLASGRMEQFF	TGTGCCAGCAGCTTAGCTAGCGGGAGGATGGAGCAGTTCTTC
TRBV11-2	NA	TRBJ2-7	TRBD2	CASSPFELAVSIKQYF	TGTGCCAGCAGCCCCTTCGAACTAGCGGTTTCAATAAAGCAGTACTTC
TRBV7-9	NA	TRBJ2-5	NA	CASSWGQGSEETQYF	TGTGCCAGCAGCTGGGGCCAGGGATCCGAAGAGACCCAGTACTTC
TRBV30	once	TRBJ1-2	NA	CAWTSGTAYGYTF	TGTGCCTGGACTTCCGGGACGGCCTATGGCTACACCTTC
TRBV10-1	NA	TRBJ2-7	NA	CASSVLAEQYF	TGCGCCAGCAGTGTCTTGGCCGAGCAGTACTTC
TRBV11-3	few	TRBJ2-7	NA	CASSQDRTTHRTTYEQYF	TGTGCCAGCAGCCAAGATCGGACAACCCATCGGACAACCTACGAGCAGTACTTC
TRBV30	many	TRBJ1-2	TRBD1	CAWRPDRASNYGYTF	TGTGCCTGGAGGCCAGACAGGGCTTCTAACTATGGCTACACCTTC
TRBV28	few	TRBJ2-2	NA	CASGTRVNPGELFF	TGTGCCAGCGGAACCAGGGTAAACCCCGGGGAGCTGTTTTTT
TRBV15	NA	TRBJ1-2	NA	CATSLANYGYTF	TGTGCCACCAGCCTAGCTAACTATGGCTACACCTTC
TRBV6-1	many	TRBJ2-7	NA	CASMSGGTYEQYF	TGTGCCAGCATGTCAGGCGGTACCTACGAGCAGTACTTC
TRBV7-2	many	TRBJ2-1	NA	CASSSGVAEQFF	TGTGCCAGCAGCTCGGGGGTAGCGGAACAGTTCTTC
TRBV28	few	TRBJ1-4	NA	CASSLLTGIMEKLFF	TGTGCCAGCAGTCTCCTCACAGGGATTATGGAAAAACTGTTTTTT
TRBV5-6	few	TRBJ1-4	TRBD1	CASSLTGTGGEKLFF	TGTGCCAGCAGCTTAACTGGGACAGGAGGAGAAAAACTGTTTTTT
TRBV28	few	TRBJ2-7	NA	CASIGSRGFYEQYF	TGTGCCAGCATCGGTTCTCGGGGATTCTACGAGCAGTACTTC
TRBV5-1	NA	TRBJ2-2	NA	CASSRQDTGELFF	TGCGCCAGCAGCAGACAGGATACCGGGGAGCTGTTTTTT
TRBV30	NA	TRBJ2-7	NA	CAWIRLKWPSERYEQYF	TGTGCCTGGATTAGGCTAAAGTGGCCTAGCGAACGCTACGAGCAGTACTTC
TRBV6-1	NA	TRBJ1-2	NA	CASSVTARGYTF	TGTGCCAGCAGTGTTACAGCTCGGGGCTACACCTTC
TRBV11-2	many	TRBJ2-1	NA	CASSLDLYEQFF	TGTGCCAGCAGCTTAGATCTTTATGAGCAGTTCTTC